The T cell receptor beta chain under discussion was sequenced for a study of blood T cell repertoires in COVID-19. Overall study context: The United States, Italy and Spain provided the acute and convalescent COVID-19 samples. In each case, the material was cDNA or gDNA derived from T cells, B-cell-depleted T cells, or PBMCs.

In its sample, this clone was seen once. Trimming removed 5 bases from V and 2 bases from J; junction bases left unmatched: 4. The CDR3 is made up of 15 amino acids. Germline-derived CDR1 and CDR2 are SGHNT and YYREEE (reference sequence). In the study's own analysis: How many nucleated cells were present was estimated from reference gene primer amplification. Measured with immunoSEQ multiplex PCR; TCRdb has only the in-frame clones, and not every one. That table supplies the V and J calls and clone size; D and trimming were determined from the DNA. Here the sample spans 90,000 to 120,000 clones, around 92% being singletons.

The origin of this receptor is a man aged 35-49 years with active or convalescent COVID-19. The chain combines TRBV5-4 with TRBJ1-4, with TRBD1 matching over 9 bases. Sequenced: peripheral blood. The CDR3 region is CASRRGQGTNEKLFF. In DNA form, the CDR3 reads TGTGCCAGCAGGCGGGGACAGGGCACTAATGAAAAACTGTTTTTT.